A single sample gave rise to the 13 T cell receptor beta chains below, sequenced in a study of cytomegalovirus exposure and HLA in healthy donors. PCR employed 60 Vbeta and 13 Jbeta primers. Method: immunoSEQ multiplex PCR; TCRdb's copy keeps in-frame clones and lacks some. The top ten hold approximately 4.8% of the sample, which has some 70,000 clones, more than 60% seen once. Specimen: PBMCs. The source of these receptors is a male donor in good health and CMV-seropositive.

CDR3 DNA: TGTGCCAGCAGCCAAGACATCAGGGTCGACATGAACACTGAAGCTTTCTTT. As protein: CASSQDIRVDMNTEAFF. The chain recombines TRBV14 with TRBJ1-1; D is perhaps TRBD1 (5 bases). The CDR3 contains 17 residues. Between the trimmed V and J ends, which lost 0 bases and 0 bases, there was a span of 14 bases. Germline V gives CDR1 SGHDN, CDR2 FVKESK.

The chain combines TRBV7-2 with TRBJ2-7; 11 nucleotides line up with TRBD1. Germline V gene lookup returns CDR1 SGHTA and CDR2 FQGNSA. The CDR3 totals 14 residues. V trimming: 5 bases; J trimming: 3 bases; junction bases outside the gene matches: 3. The CDR3 bases are TGTGCCAGCAGCCGGGACAGGGGGAACTACGAGCAGTACTTC. Residues: CASSRDRGNYEQYF.

The chain uses TRBV15 and TRBJ1-4; D might be TRBD1 (5 bases). CDR3 length: 16 residues. V was trimmed by 0 bases and J by 3 bases, leaving 11 bases between them. CDR1 is LNHNV, CDR2 YYDKDF, per germline (reference sequence). Here the CDR3 reads CATSRDQGSANEKLFF. CDR3 DNA: TGTGCCACCAGCAGAGACCAGGGCTCAGCTAATGAAAAACTGTTTTTT.

The genes are TRBV4-1 and TRBJ1-5; D unclear. The V end was cut by 4 bases, the J end by 4 bases, with 11 bases between. The CDR3 has 14 residues. Germline V gene lookup returns CDR1 MGHRA and CDR2 YSYEKL. In DNA, the CDR3 is TGCGCCAGCAGCCGGCAGGAACAGAATCAGCCCCAGCATTTT. This gives the protein CASSRQEQNQPQHF.

This clone was seen only a few times. This chain uses TRBV7-9 with TRBJ2-3; D might be TRBD2 (6 bases). The CDR3 extends over 12 amino acids. Germline CDR1 is SEHNR and CDR2 is FQNEAQ (reference sequence). The germline V and J ends were trimmed by 3 bases and 5 bases, with 6 bases remaining between them. Written as DNA, the CDR3 is TGTGCCAGCAGCTTTAGCGGAGATACGCAGTATTTT. Amino acids: CASSFSGDTQYF.

The genes are TRBV6-6 and TRBJ1-2; 8 nucleotides match TRBD1. CDR1 MNHNY and CDR2 SVGAGI come from the germline V gene (reference sequence). CDR3 length: 14 residues. V lost 4 bases, J lost 3 bases, and 4 bases stayed unmatched. The CDR3 protein is CASSSDRVYYGYTF. CDR3 coding DNA: TGTGCCAGCAGTTCGGACAGGGTTTACTATGGCTACACCTTC.

The gene calls are TRBV19 and TRBJ2-7; 10 nucleotides agree with TRBD1. V lost 1 base to trimming and J lost 3 bases; unmatched junction nucleotides: 3. Per the germline V gene, CDR1 is LNHDA and CDR2 is SQIVND (reference sequence). This CDR3 spans 15 amino acids. The CDR3 region has the DNA TGTGCCAGTAGTATAGTGTGGGACAGGGGCTACGAGCAGTACTTC. It translates to CASSIVWDRGYEQYF.

This chain uses TRBV5-1 with TRBJ2-7, with 7 bases matching TRBD2. The J segment lost 7 bases and the V segment lost 2 bases, leaving 6 bases of the junction unmatched. In germline, CDR1 is SGHRS, CDR2 YFSETQ. The CDR3 runs 13 residues. The CDR3 protein is CASSLPGLGEQYF. The CDR3, as DNA: TGCGCCAGCAGCTTACCAGGACTAGGGGAGCAGTACTTC.

A word on this clone: A junction boundary mismatches the germline segment, possibly from a read error. In nucleotides, the CDR3 is TGTGCTAGCAGCCCGGACAGGGGCGGGTGGGGCTACACCTTC. It codes for CASSPDRGGWGYTF. The V gene is TRBV7-7, the J gene TRBJ1-2, with TRBD1 identical over 9 bases. The CDR3 runs to 14 residues. The V gene's germline CDR1 is SSHAT and CDR2 FNYEAQ (reference sequence). Full variable domain (rest looked up from reference TRBV7-7 and TRBJ1-2): GAGVSQSPRYKVTKRGQDVTLRCDPISSHATLYWYQQALGQGPEFLTYFNYEAQPDKSGLPSDRFSAERPEGSISTLTIQRTEQRDSAMYRCASSPDRGGWGYTFGSGTRLTVV.

The rearrangement links TRBV27 to TRBJ2-3; D is undetermined. Germline lookup yields CDR1 MNHEY and CDR2 SMNVEV (reference sequence). V was pared by 11 bases and J by 9 bases, with 15 bases between. This CDR3 is built from 11 residues. This CDR3 is CARNQVGTQYF. The CDR3 bases are TGTGCCCGAAACCAAGTGGGCACGCAGTATTTT.

J is TRBJ1-2 and V is TRBV30, with D hard to call. V lost 3 bases and J 7 bases, leaving 12 bases between the germline ends. This CDR3 has 12 amino acids. The germline gives CDR1 GTSNPN, CDR2 SVGIG (reference sequence). The CDR3 DNA reads as TGTGCCTGGAGGTACGGCTCGGGTGGCTACACCTTC. It translates to CAWRYGSGGYTF.

The genes are TRBV6-5 and TRBJ2-7; D remains unclear. Trimming took off 0 bases at V and 1 base at J, with 7 bases between the two ends. The CDR3 sequence is 14 residues long. Germline loops: CDR1 MNHEY, CDR2 SVGAGI. The CDR3 nucleotides are TGTGCCAGCAGTTACTCGCGGCAGTCCTACGAGCAGTACTTC. Translated: CASSYSRQSYEQYF.

The J gene is TRBJ1-4, the V gene TRBV5-5; TRBD1 is a possible D gene (5 bases). The CDR3 is 14 residues long. With 2 bases removed from V and 7 bases from J, the gap between germline ends came to 12 bases. Germline CDR1 and CDR2: SGHKS and YYEKEE (reference sequence). The CDR3 nucleotides read TGTGCCAGCAGCTTCCGACAGCGTGGTGAAAAACTGTTTTTT. Protein product: CASSFRQRGEKLFF.